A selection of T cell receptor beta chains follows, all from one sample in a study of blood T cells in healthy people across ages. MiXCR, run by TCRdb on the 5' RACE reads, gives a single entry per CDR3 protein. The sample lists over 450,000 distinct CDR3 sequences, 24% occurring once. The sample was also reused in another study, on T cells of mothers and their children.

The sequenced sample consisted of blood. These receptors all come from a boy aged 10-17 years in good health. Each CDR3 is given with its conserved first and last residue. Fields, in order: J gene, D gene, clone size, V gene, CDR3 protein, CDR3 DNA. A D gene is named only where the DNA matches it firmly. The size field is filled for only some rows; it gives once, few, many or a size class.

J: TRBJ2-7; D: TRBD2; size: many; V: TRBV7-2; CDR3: CASSLVGSSGTYEQYF; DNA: TGTGCCAGCAGCTTAGTAGGTTCTAGCGGGACCTACGAGCAGTACTTC
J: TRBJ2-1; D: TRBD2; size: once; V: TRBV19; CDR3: CASSPGLAAEQFF; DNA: TGTGCCAGTAGTCCGGGACTAGCCGCTGAGCAGTTCTTC
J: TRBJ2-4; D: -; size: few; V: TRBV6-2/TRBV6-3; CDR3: CASSYSTHTPNIQYF; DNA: TGTGCCAGCAGTTACTCGACCCATACCCCAAACATTCAGTACTTC
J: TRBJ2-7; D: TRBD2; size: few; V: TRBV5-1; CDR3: CASSLVPAGGRHLSYEQYF; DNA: TGCGCCAGCAGCTTGGTCCCAGCGGGGGGACGCCACCTTTCCTACGAGCAGTACTTC
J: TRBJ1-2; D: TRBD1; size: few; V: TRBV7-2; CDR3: CASSLQGTGGTMGYGYTF; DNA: TGTGCCAGCAGCTTACAAGGGACAGGGGGTACAATGGGGTATGGCTACACCTTC
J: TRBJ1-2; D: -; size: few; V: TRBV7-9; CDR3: CASSLAGLYGYTF; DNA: TGTGCCAGCAGCTTAGCGGGCCTCTATGGCTACACCTTC
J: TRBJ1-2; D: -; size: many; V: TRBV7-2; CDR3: CASSLVPSADGYTF; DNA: TGTGCCAGCAGCTTAGTTCCTTCGGCGGATGGCTACACCTTC
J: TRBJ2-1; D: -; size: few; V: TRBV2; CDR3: CASRETASSYNEQFF; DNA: TGTGCCAGCAGGGAAACTGCCAGCTCCTACAATGAGCAGTTCTTC
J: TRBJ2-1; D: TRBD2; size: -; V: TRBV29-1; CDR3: CSAILAGAFDEQFF; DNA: TGCAGCGCAATCCTAGCGGGAGCTTTTGATGAGCAGTTCTTC
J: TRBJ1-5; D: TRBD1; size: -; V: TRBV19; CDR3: CASSPVGQVGDQPQHF; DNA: TGTGCCAGTAGTCCGGTCGGACAGGTTGGGGATCAGCCCCAGCATTTT
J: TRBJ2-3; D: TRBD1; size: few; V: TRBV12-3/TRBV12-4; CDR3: CASSLRTGGTSVGTDTQYF; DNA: TGTGCCAGCAGTTTGAGGACAGGGGGGACGTCGGTTGGCACAGATACGCAGTATTTT
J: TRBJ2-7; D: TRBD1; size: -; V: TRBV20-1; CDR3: CSARASDRAKVYEQYF; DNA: TGCAGTGCTAGAGCTTCGGACAGGGCAAAAGTCTACGAGCAGTACTTC
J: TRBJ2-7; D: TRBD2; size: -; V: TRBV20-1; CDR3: CSARVLGLADEQYF; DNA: TGCAGTGCTAGAGTGTTAGGACTAGCGGACGAGCAGTACTTC
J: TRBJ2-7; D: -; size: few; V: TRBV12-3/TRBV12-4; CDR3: CASSIHGGYEQYF; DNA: TGTGCCAGCAGTATACACGGTGGCTACGAGCAGTACTTC
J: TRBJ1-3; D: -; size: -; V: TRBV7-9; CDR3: CASSLDGDSGNTIYF; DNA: TGTGCCAGCAGCCTAGACGGGGACTCTGGAAACACCATATATTTT
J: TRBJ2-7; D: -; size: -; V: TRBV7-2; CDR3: CASSLLSHEQYF; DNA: TGTGCCAGCAGCTTATTGTCCCACGAGCAGTACTTC
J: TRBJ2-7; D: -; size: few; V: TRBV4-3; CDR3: CASSQDLVEASYEQYF; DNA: TGCGCCAGCAGCCAAGATCTAGTGGAAGCCTCCTACGAGCAGTACTTC
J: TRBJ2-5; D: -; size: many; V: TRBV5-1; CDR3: CASSLLEGTQYF; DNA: TGCGCCAGCAGCCTGCTCGAGGGGACCCAGTACTTC
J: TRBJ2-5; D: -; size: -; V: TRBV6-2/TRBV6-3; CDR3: CASSYGVVETQYF; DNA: TGTGCCAGCAGTTACGGCGTGGTGGAGACCCAGTACTTC
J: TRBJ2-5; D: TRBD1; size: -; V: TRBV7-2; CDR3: CASSSGQVPQETQYF; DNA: TGTGCCAGCAGCTCGGGACAGGTTCCCCAAGAGACCCAGTACTTC
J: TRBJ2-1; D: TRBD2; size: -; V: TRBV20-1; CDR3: CSARDPASGARDEQFF; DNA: TGCAGTGCTAGAGATCCGGCTAGCGGGGCTCGGGATGAGCAGTTCTTC
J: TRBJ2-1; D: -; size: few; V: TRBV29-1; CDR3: CSVVGRLGGEQFF; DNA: TGCAGCGTTGTGGGGCGGCTAGGCGGTGAGCAGTTCTTC
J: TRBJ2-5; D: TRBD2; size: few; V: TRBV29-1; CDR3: CSARGGDSSETQYF; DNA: TGCAGCGCCCGGGGGGGCGACAGCTCGGAGACCCAGTACTTC